These T cell receptor beta chains were read from a single sample in a study of T cell repertoires in cytomegalovirus infection. MiXCR, run by TCRdb on the reads, gives a single entry per CDR3 protein. The repertoire holds roughly 920,000 distinct CDR3 sequences, with less than 35% as singletons. These receptors' antigens are unknown. The sequences come from cultured CD8+ T cells from PBMCs, collected from culture after CMV antigen stimulation. All receptors derive from a human donor in good health (CMV status not recorded). Some clones in this sample may be carry-over from other donors' samples. The CDR3 runs from the conserved cysteine through the conserved F or W. Each record gives: J gene, clone size, V gene, D gene, CDR3 protein, CDR3 DNA. A D gene is named only where the DNA matches it firmly. Only some rows state a clone size, as once, few, many or a class for expanded clones.

>TRBJ1-1|NA|TRBV4-1|NA
CASSHLRESEAFF
TGCGCCAGCAGCCACCTCCGTGAGTCCGAAGCTTTCTTT
>TRBJ1-4|few|TRBV19|NA
CASSMKGTTSLEKLFF
TGTGCCAGTAGTATGAAGGGGACAACGTCGCTGGAAAAACTGTTTTTT
>TRBJ2-5|NA|TRBV7-6|TRBD2
CTSSPRAGEGETQYF
TGTACTAGCAGCCCCCGAGCGGGGGAGGGAGAGACCCAGTACTTC
>TRBJ1-2|few|TRBV12-3/TRBV12-4|NA
CASSSQQGAGGYTF
TGTGCCAGCAGTTCTCAGCAGGGTGCAGGTGGCTACACCTTC
>TRBJ2-1|few|TRBV7-9|NA
CASSFRDLAYNEQFF
TGTGCCAGCAGCTTTCGAGACTTAGCTTACAATGAGCAGTTCTTC
>TRBJ2-7|few|TRBV19|TRBD2
CASSAGGTYEQYF
TGTGCCAGTAGTGCGGGGGGGACCTACGAGCAGTACTTC
>TRBJ2-2|NA|TRBV12-3/TRBV12-4|NA
CASSFVGGGGELFF
TGTGCCAGCAGTTTCGTCGGGGGCGGGGGGGAGCTGTTTTTT
>TRBJ2-7|few|TRBV6-1|TRBD1
CATGPDRDEQYF
TGTGCCACCGGCCCAGACAGGGACGAGCAGTACTTC
>TRBJ2-3|many|TRBV7-2|TRBD2
CASSLGSSGGHGSSTDTQYF
TGTGCCAGCAGCTTAGGATCTAGCGGGGGGCATGGATCTAGCACAGATACGCAGTATTTT
>TRBJ2-3|NA|TRBV7-9|TRBD1
CASSSPGTGTDTQYF
TGTGCCAGCAGCTCCCCCGGGACAGGCACAGATACGCAGTATTTT
>TRBJ1-1|few|TRBV2|NA
CVSSDHTGNTEAFF
TGTGTCAGCAGTGACCATACAGGGAACACTGAAGCTTTCTTT
>TRBJ1-5|NA|TRBV6-5|TRBD1
CASSRDRDDQPQHF
TGTGCCAGCAGCAGGGACAGGGACGATCAGCCCCAGCATTTT
>TRBJ2-1|NA|TRBV4-3|TRBD2
CASSPTLAGVTIEQFF
TGCGCCAGCAGCCCCACGTTAGCGGGGGTGACGATCGAGCAGTTCTTC
>TRBJ1-4|NA|TRBV6-1|NA
CASSTWAGDNEKLFF
TGTGCCAGCAGTACATGGGCAGGGGATAATGAAAAACTGTTTTTT
>TRBJ1-1|many|TRBV7-2|NA
CASSSGYNTEAFF
TGTGCCAGCAGCTCGGGGTATAACACTGAAGCTTTCTTT
>TRBJ2-3|few|TRBV6-1|NA
CASSEGLVDTQYF
TGTGCCAGCAGTGAAGGACTAGTAGATACGCAGTATTTT
>TRBJ2-6|few|TRBV6-6|TRBD2
CASSSTSGDGANVLTF
TGTGCCAGCAGTTCCACTAGCGGGGATGGGGCCAACGTCCTGACTTTC
>TRBJ1-2|few|TRBV3-1|NA
CASSQDQWTSLAYGYTF
TGTGCCAGCAGCCAAGATCAGTGGACAAGTCTGGCCTATGGCTACACCTTC
>TRBJ1-1|few|TRBV6-1|NA
CASSEESPPEGTEAFF
TGTGCCAGCAGTGAAGAGTCCCCCCCGGAGGGGACTGAAGCTTTCTTT
>TRBJ1-1|NA|TRBV20-1|NA
CSARDWEYGGTEAFF
TGCAGTGCTAGAGATTGGGAGTATGGGGGCACTGAAGCTTTCTTT
>TRBJ1-1|NA|TRBV14|NA
CASSQDNRGGTEAFF
TGTGCCAGCAGCCAAGATAACCGGGGAGGGACTGAAGCTTTCTTT
>TRBJ1-1|few|TRBV7-6|TRBD1
CASSLMQGDSNTEAFF
TGTGCCAGCAGCTTAATGCAGGGGGATTCGAACACTGAAGCTTTCTTT
>TRBJ2-3|few|TRBV2|NA
CASSDPLAPDTQYF
TGTGCCAGCAGTGACCCACTGGCGCCTGATACGCAGTATTTT
>TRBJ2-1|few|TRBV15|NA
CATSDYLGGLYNEQFF
TGTGCCACCAGCGACTACTTGGGTGGACTCTACAATGAGCAGTTCTTC
>TRBJ2-5|NA|TRBV12-3/TRBV12-4|NA
CASTHNDDQETQYF
TGTGCCAGCACCCACAATGACGACCAAGAGACCCAGTACTTC
>TRBJ1-5|few|TRBV7-9|NA
CASSSGRTLEDQPQHF
TGTGCCAGCAGCTCGGGGCGGACCCTCGAGGATCAGCCCCAGCATTTT
>TRBJ2-6|few|TRBV7-6|TRBD1
CASSSTGGAIIGANVLTF
TGTGCCAGCAGCTCCACAGGGGGAGCGATCATCGGGGCCAACGTCCTGACTTTC
>TRBJ1-5|few|TRBV6-2/TRBV6-3|NA
CASSYLGDLGNQPQHF
TGTGCCAGCAGTTACCTCGGGGATTTGGGCAATCAGCCCCAGCATTTT
>TRBJ1-2|few|TRBV29-1|NA
CSVEVTGSGGYTF
TGCAGCGTTGAAGTAACAGGGTCGGGTGGCTACACCTTC
>TRBJ1-1|NA|TRBV19|TRBD1
CASSFDYRGQNTEAFF
TGTGCCAGTAGTTTCGACTACAGGGGGCAGAACACTGAAGCTTTCTTT
>TRBJ2-7|few|TRBV12-3/TRBV12-4|NA
CASGGGWNEQYF
TGTGCCAGCGGCGGGGGCTGGAACGAGCAGTACTTC
>TRBJ1-1|NA|TRBV11-2|TRBD1
CASRPGQGENTEAFF
TGTGCCAGCAGGCCGGGACAGGGGGAGAACACTGAAGCTTTCTTT
>TRBJ1-5|NA|TRBV19|NA
CASSPGEGGLSAPQHF
TGTGCCAGTAGTCCGGGGGAAGGCGGACTGAGTGCGCCCCAGCATTTT
>TRBJ2-1|many|TRBV7-6|TRBD1
CASSLETGGIYNEQFF
TGTGCCAGCAGCTTAGAGACAGGGGGCATCTACAATGAGCAGTTCTTC
>TRBJ1-3|NA|TRBV12-3/TRBV12-4|NA
CASSLKLRDGGNTIYF
TGTGCCAGCAGCCTTAAACTCCGGGACGGTGGAAACACCATATATTTT
>TRBJ1-1|few|TRBV6-2/TRBV6-3|NA
CASVGVMGRAEAFF
TGTGCCAGCGTCGGGGTAATGGGGCGGGCTGAAGCTTTCTTT
>TRBJ2-1|NA|TRBV4-1|NA
CASSQDPPWTVSSYNEQFF
TGCGCCAGCAGCCAAGATCCCCCATGGACCGTGAGCTCCTACAATGAGCAGTTCTTC
>TRBJ2-5|many|TRBV7-2|NA
CASSLMGARETQYF
TGTGCCAGCAGCTTAATGGGGGCCCGAGAGACCCAGTACTTC
>TRBJ2-1|NA|TRBV7-6|NA
CASSLVAVLSNEQFF
TGTGCCAGCAGCTTAGTGGCAGTCCTCTCCAATGAGCAGTTCTTC
>TRBJ1-1|NA|TRBV15|TRBD1
CATSAPGTGVTEAFF
TGTGCCACCAGCGCCCCCGGGACAGGGGTCACTGAAGCTTTCTTT
>TRBJ2-1|few|TRBV12-3/TRBV12-4|NA
CASIHYNEQFF
TGTGCCAGCATACATTACAATGAGCAGTTCTTC
>TRBJ2-3|NA|TRBV5-4|NA
CASGIVGGSTDTQYF
TGTGCCAGCGGGATAGTGGGGGGAAGCACAGATACGCAGTATTTT
>TRBJ1-1|many|TRBV7-6|TRBD1
CASSLRTGGVNTEAFF
TGTGCCAGCAGCCTCCGGACAGGGGGGGTGAACACTGAAGCTTTCTTT
>TRBJ2-3|few|TRBV27|TRBD2
CASSFPTSGRDTQYF
TGTGCCAGCAGTTTCCCGACTAGCGGGAGGGATACGCAGTATTTT
>TRBJ2-1|NA|TRBV20-1|TRBD1
CSAQVYRGLYNEQFF
TGCAGTGCTCAAGTATACAGGGGGCTATACAATGAGCAGTTCTTC
>TRBJ2-1|few|TRBV24-1|TRBD1
CATSDPQGVNEQFF
TGTGCCACCAGTGATCCGCAGGGGGTCAATGAGCAGTTCTTC
>TRBJ2-5|many|TRBV7-8|TRBD1
CASRLTGGQETQYF
TGTGCCAGCAGGCTCACAGGGGGTCAAGAGACCCAGTACTTC
>TRBJ2-2|NA|TRBV4-1|NA
CASSQHIRGGGELFF
TGCGCCAGCAGCCAGCACATCCGAGGGGGCGGGGAGCTGTTTTTT
>TRBJ1-1|NA|TRBV6-6|NA
CASSEGRPMNTEAFF
TGTGCCAGCAGTGAGGGGAGACCCATGAACACTGAAGCTTTCTTT
>TRBJ1-5|few|TRBV20-1|TRBD1
CSAGQGAKSNQPQHF
TGCAGTGCGGGACAGGGGGCGAAGAGCAATCAGCCCCAGCATTTT
>TRBJ2-2|NA|TRBV4-3|NA
CASSQDRTGGELFF
TGCGCCAGCAGCCAAGATCGGACCGGCGGGGAGCTGTTTTTT
>TRBJ2-3|NA|TRBV5-4|NA
CASSLLSAGPWDTQYF
TGTGCCAGCAGCTTACTCTCGGCGGGACCTTGGGATACGCAGTATTTT